This T cell receptor (beta chain) was documented in a study of blood T cell repertoires in COVID-19. Assay: immunoSEQ multiplex PCR; the TCRdb copy retains only in-frame clones and omits some. The sample contains some 150,000 clones, around 82% of which appear only once. The V segment lost 4 bases and the J segment 4 bases; nucleotides outside the gene matches: 14. The germline gives CDR1 MDHEN, CDR2 SYDVKM. The CDR3 loop spans 17 amino acids. The origin of this receptor is a man between 60 and 70 years old with COVID-19, enrolled during active disease. The V gene is TRBV28, the J gene TRBJ2-5; TRBD2 matches 8 bases. The material sequenced was peripheral blood. Here the CDR3 DNA reads TGTGCCAGCAGTTGGCCGCCTCCGGGGGGGCGCGGAGAGACCCAGTACTTC. Amino acid sequence: CASSWPPPGGRGETQYF.